The source of this T cell receptor beta chain is a study of T cell responses to AZD1222 COVID-19 vaccine. Study outcomes and limitations: Once two AZD1222 doses were given, Spike-specific TCR breadth and depth went up. Donors in the cohort were predominantly white British and more often female, and clonal diversity was possibly underestimated.

Germline V lookup: CDR1 SGDLS, CDR2 YYNGEE. The CDR3 has 15 residues. The V and J ends lost 2 bases and 0 bases, in that order; junction bases with no gene match: 5. Assay used: immunoSEQ multiplex PCR; TCRdb lists only in-frame clones, some missing. The sample includes 90,000 to 150,000 clones, roughly 87% of them seen just once. Worth noting for this clone: What it binds is unknown.

Sequences were derived from peripheral blood, sampled on day 0 of AZD1222 vaccination. The source of this sequence is an adult in good health. J is TRBJ2-7 and V is TRBV9; 7 bases are shared with TRBD1. The chain's CDR3 is CASSVEGQSSYEQYF. The CDR3 DNA sequence: TGTGCCAGCAGCGTCGAGGGACAGAGCTCCTACGAGCAGTACTTC.